Listed below are T cell receptor beta chains from one sample, sequenced in a study of blood T cell repertoires in COVID-19. Libraries were prepared by immunoSEQ multiplex PCR; TCRdb keeps only in-frame clonotypes and omits some of them. The sample carries some 670,000 clones, approximately 90% recorded once. The material sequenced was peripheral blood. The receptors were sampled from a woman under 30 with acute or convalescent COVID-19. CDR3s include the opening cysteine and the closing phenylalanine or tryptophan.

v_gene,j_gene,len,CDR3aa
TRBV28,TRBJ1-3,16,CASSFNRQTLRNTIYF
TRBV19,TRBJ2-7,15,CASSISGGFSYEQYF
TRBV19,TRBJ1-5,15,CASSSGQGIDQPQHF
TRBV11-2,TRBJ2-2,17,CASSLVRGLVVSGELFF
TRBV5-8,TRBJ1-5,14,CASSLKDRGQPQHF
TRBV28,TRBJ2-1,16,CASSPPELDRDNEQFF
TRBV12-3/TRBV12-4,TRBJ2-1,13,CASSPVGLNEQFF
TRBV7-9,TRBJ1-4,15,CASSFTGGRDEKLFF
TRBV5-1,TRBJ2-7,11,CASKAGDEQYF
TRBV14,TRBJ1-6,16,CASSQWRDSRNSPLHF
TRBV27,TRBJ2-3,14,CASSLTGSTDTQYF
TRBV19,TRBJ2-7,13,CASSILGAYEQYF
TRBV30,TRBJ2-6,11,CAWTGANVLTF
TRBV30,TRBJ1-6,16,CAWSVLGRDYNSPLHF
TRBV19,TRBJ1-2,13,CASSIGSGDGYTF
TRBV10-1,TRBJ1-5,19,CASSESRTGWWRGNQPQHF
TRBV11-1,TRBJ2-2,15,CASSPGTGGFVELFF
TRBV5-5,TRBJ1-1,14,CASSSYGANTEAFF
TRBV28,TRBJ2-7,11,CASSLLGQAYF
TRBV28,TRBJ2-7,14,CASSLLQGSHEQYF
TRBV5-6,TRBJ2-1,17,CASSSPLRASGVNEQFF
TRBV15,TRBJ2-1,14,CATSRDLVNNEQFF
TRBV12-3/TRBV12-4,TRBJ1-2,12,CASSLMGLGYTF
TRBV19,TRBJ1-1,18,CASSISRHTGRVVTEAFF
TRBV28,TRBJ2-3,13,CASRIPYGDTQYF
TRBV18,TRBJ2-5,15,CASSPGTGGQETQYF
TRBV2,TRBJ1-6,14,CASSEGQDNSPLHF
TRBV7-3,TRBJ2-1,15,CASSYDRGSYNEQFF
TRBV2,TRBJ1-6,18,CASKKRTGAAAPVAPLHF
TRBV19,TRBJ1-1,14,CASSMGGAATEAFF
TRBV6-2/TRBV6-3,TRBJ1-2,14,CASSRGGISYGYTF
TRBV5-1,TRBJ1-1,17,CASSLLVSRGKNTEAFF
TRBV2,TRBJ1-2,13,CASSGDFGYGYTF
TRBV5-6,TRBJ1-6,16,CASSLGTGGVGSPLHF
TRBV19,TRBJ1-5,14,CASMRGREGQPQHF
TRBV14,TRBJ1-4,15,CASSRQLATNEKLFF
TRBV2,TRBJ2-5,14,CASSPTRGQETQYF
TRBV27,TRBJ2-3,15,CASDRGDRLTDTQYF
TRBV4-2,TRBJ2-2,17,CASSPYSGLLSAGELFF
TRBV29-1,TRBJ1-1,11,CSVGQVSEAFF
TRBV7-7,TRBJ1-5,16,CASSKLDRGGNQPQHF
TRBV7-8,TRBJ1-2,15,CASSLGILRETGYTF